The clone carrying this T cell receptor (beta chain) was seen a handful of times. The antigen is not known. This entry comes from a study of beta chain features in type 1 diabetes. Study-wide findings and caveats: The study found that naive, central memory and Treg TCRB repertoires appeared more similar in patients than in healthy donors. Whether TCRB rearrangement is influenced by HLA type was left unresolved in this analysis.

The CDR3 runs to 16 residues. Germline CDR1 is SNHLY and CDR2 is FYNNEI. The V segment lost 7 bases and the J segment 0 bases; nucleotides outside the gene matches: 5. The authors sorted CD4+ naive, central memory, regulatory and stem cell-like memory cells via CD45RO/CCR7/CD25/CD127/CD95/CD27. Populations isolated by sorting all had purity greater than 98%. Sequencing targeted expressed TCRB transcripts, as all isolated RNA had been reverse transcribed. Sequencing used immunoSEQ multiplex PCR; TCRdb keeps in-frame clones, though not all of them. The sample lists over 500,000 clones; 15% to 17% were seen once.

Sequencing input: naive CD4+ T cells from blood. The chain carries TRBV2 and TRBJ2-1, with 11 bases matching TRBD2. This clonotype originated in a man in his late teens or twenties in good health. The CDR3 sequence is CASMGLAASSYNEQFF. In DNA form, the CDR3 reads TGTGCCAGCATGGGACTAGCGGCGAGCTCCTACAATGAGCAGTTCTTC.